Included here is one TCR beta chain sequence, with context. With 60 Vbeta and 13 Jbeta primers, the PCR was carried out. Using immunoSEQ multiplex PCR, the repertoire was profiled, and TCRdb retains in-frame clones only, with some absent. The sample has 100,000 to 150,000 clones, roughly 80% seen once. The source of the sample is a study of cytomegalovirus exposure and HLA in healthy donors. Across the study: Falling in the Caucasian-associated ancestry cluster were about four fifths of about 400 genotyped donors.

The CDR3 covers 14 residues. V lost 6 bases, J lost 3 bases, and 11 bases lay in between. Germline CDR1 and CDR2: MNHNY and SVGAGI (reference sequence). The sequencing sample was made of PBMCs. The genes are TRBV6-6 and TRBJ1-4; D is unresolved. This receptor was taken from a woman aged 50 to 65 in good health and CMV-seropositive. CDR3 nucleotide sequence: TGTGCCAGCAGGGGAGCTTTGCCTAATGAAAAACTGTTTTTT. It encodes CASRGALPNEKLFF.